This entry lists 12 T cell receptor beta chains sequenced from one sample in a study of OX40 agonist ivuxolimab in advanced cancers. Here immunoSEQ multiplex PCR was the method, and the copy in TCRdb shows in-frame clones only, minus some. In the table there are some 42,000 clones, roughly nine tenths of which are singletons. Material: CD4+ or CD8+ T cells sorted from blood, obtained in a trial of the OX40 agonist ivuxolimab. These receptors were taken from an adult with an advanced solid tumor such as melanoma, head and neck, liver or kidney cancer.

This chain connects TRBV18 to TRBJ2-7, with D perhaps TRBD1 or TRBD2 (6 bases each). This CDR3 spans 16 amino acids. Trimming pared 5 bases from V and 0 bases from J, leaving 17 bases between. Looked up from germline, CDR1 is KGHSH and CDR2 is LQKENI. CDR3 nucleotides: TGTGCCAGCTCAGCCGGGGGAGACAGGCACTCCTACGAGCAGTACTTC. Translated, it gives CASSAGGDRHSYEQYF.

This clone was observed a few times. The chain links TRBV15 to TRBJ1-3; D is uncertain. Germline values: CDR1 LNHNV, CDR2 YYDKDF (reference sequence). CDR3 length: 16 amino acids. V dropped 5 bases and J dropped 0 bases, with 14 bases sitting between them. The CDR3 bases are TGTGCCACCAGCCGTGAAATCCCGGGCTCTGGAAACACCATATATTTT. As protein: CATSREIPGSGNTIYF.

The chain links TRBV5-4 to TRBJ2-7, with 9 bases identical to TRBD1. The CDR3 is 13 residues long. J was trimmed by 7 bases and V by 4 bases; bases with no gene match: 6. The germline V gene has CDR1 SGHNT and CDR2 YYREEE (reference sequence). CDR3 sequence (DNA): TGTGCCAGCAGCGCGGACAGGGGCAGGGAGCAGTACTTC. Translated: CASSADRGREQYF.

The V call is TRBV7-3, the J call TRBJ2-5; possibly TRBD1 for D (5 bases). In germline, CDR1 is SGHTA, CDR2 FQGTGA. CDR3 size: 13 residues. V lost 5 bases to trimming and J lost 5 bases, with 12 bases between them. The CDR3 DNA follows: TGTGCCAGCAGCCAATCTAGGGGCGAGACCCAGTACTTC. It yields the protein CASSQSRGETQYF.

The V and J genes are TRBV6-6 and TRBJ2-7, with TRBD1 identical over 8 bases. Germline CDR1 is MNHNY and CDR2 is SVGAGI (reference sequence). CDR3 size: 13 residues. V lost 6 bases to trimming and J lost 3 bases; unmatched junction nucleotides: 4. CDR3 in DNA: TGTGCCAGCAGCACAGACAGGGGCTACGAGCAGTACTTC. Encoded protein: CASSTDRGYEQYF.

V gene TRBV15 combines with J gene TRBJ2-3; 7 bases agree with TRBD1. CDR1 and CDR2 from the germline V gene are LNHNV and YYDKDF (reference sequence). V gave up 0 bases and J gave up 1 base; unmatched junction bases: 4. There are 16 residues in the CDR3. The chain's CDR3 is CATSRDLGTGTDTQYF. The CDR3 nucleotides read TGTGCCACCAGCAGAGATCTGGGGACAGGCACAGATACGCAGTATTTT.

The CDR3: CASSVIPYEQYF. The CDR3 nucleotides read TGTGCCAGCAGCGTAATCCCCTACGAGCAGTACTTC. The rearrangement uses TRBV9 and TRBJ2-7, with D uncertain. Trimming shortened V by 1 base and J by 2 bases, and 4 bases separated the two germline ends. The CDR3 is made up of 12 amino acids. Germline CDR1 SGDLS, CDR2 YYNGEE.

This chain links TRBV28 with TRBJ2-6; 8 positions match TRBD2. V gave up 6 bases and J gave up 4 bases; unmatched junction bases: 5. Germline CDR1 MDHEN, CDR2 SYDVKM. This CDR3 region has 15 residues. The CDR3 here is CASRSGGAGANVLTF. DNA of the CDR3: TGTGCCAGCAGGTCCGGGGGGGCCGGGGCCAACGTCCTGACTTTC.

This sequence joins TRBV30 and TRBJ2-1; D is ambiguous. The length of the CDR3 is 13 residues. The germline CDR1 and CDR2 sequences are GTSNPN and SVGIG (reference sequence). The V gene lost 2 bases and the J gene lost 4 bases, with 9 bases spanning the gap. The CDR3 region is CAWSMNFYNEQFF. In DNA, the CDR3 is TGTGCCTGGAGTATGAACTTTTACAATGAGCAGTTCTTC.

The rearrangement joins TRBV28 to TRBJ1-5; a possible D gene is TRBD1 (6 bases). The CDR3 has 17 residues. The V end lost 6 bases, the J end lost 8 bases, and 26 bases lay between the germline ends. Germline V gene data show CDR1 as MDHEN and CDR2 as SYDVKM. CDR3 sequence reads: CASSTELGGQGMEPQHF. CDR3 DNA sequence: TGTGCCAGCAGCACAGAGCTAGGGGGGCAGGGGATGGAGCCCCAGCATTTT.

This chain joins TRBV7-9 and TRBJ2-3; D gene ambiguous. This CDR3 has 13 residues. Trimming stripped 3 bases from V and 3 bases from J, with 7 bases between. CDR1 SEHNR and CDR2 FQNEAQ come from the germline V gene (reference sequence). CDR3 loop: CASSFPWTDTQYF. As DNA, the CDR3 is TGTGCCAGCAGCTTTCCATGGACAGATACGCAGTATTTT.

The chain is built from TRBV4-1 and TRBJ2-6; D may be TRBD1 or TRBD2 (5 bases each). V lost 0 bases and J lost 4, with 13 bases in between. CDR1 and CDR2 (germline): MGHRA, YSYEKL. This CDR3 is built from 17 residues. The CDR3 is CASSQDQAGDGANVLTF. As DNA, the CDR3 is TGCGCCAGCAGCCAAGATCAGGCTGGGGACGGGGCCAACGTCCTGACTTTC.